This T cell receptor beta chain was captured in a study of a mutant IDH1 vaccine in newly diagnosed glioma. Germline assignment: CDR1 SGHDT and CDR2 YYEEEE. The CDR3 runs to 16 residues. Trimming left V 3 bases short and J 3 bases short, with 15 bases between. This clone is labeled as medium-sized (0.01 to 0.1%). Antigen: not known. The same CDR3 arises from other DNA sequences in this sample as well. TCRdb's copy holds only in-frame clones and misses some; the assay was immunoSEQ multiplex PCR. The data show tens of thousands of clones, with around 84% seen just once and 3.5% to 4.5% held by the top ten. Stated time point: week 23, last vaccination. Alongside topical imiquimod, each dose of vaccine comprised 300 ug of mutant IDH1 20-mer peptide.

The origin of this receptor is a man aged 30 to 39 with glioma. The V gene is TRBV5-6, the J gene TRBJ1-4; a possible D gene is TRBD1 (6 bases). The starting material was PBMCs, obtained from a glioma patient whose treatment included an IDH1 peptide vaccine. The CDR3 coding sequence is TGTGCCAGCAGCTCAACCGGACAGACACCTAATGAAAAACTGTTTTTT. Translating it yields CASSSTGQTPNEKLFF.